Here is one T cell receptor beta chain with its context. What it recognizes is unknown. The data stem from a study of T cell repertoires in cytomegalovirus infection. In the study overall: A matching HLA type, together with CMV infection, was signaled by public TCR beta signatures.

The CDR3 extends over 18 amino acids. Germline CDR1 is MGHRA and CDR2 is YSYEKL. With 6 bases clipped from V and 0 bases from J, the junction kept 12 bases outside the gene matches. One entry per CDR3 protein, called by TCRdb with MiXCR from the reads. The sample consists of under 600,000 distinct CDR3 sequences, 15% to 20% of them appearing once. Study-level points and caveats: Ex vivo responses were dominated by HLA-C-restricted CMV-specific TCR beta clonotypes.

The V and J genes are TRBV4-1 and TRBJ2-3; TRBD1 agrees at 10 bases. Sequenced material: CD8+ T cells from PBMCs. This clonotype was obtained from a human donor in good health (CMV status not recorded). Some clones in this sample may be carry-over from other donors' samples. DNA of the CDR3: TGCGCCAGCAGACCGACAGGGGGCGCACCCTCTAGCACAGATACGCAGTATTTT. It encodes CASRPTGGAPSSTDTQYF.